This T cell receptor beta chain derives from a study of CD8 T cells in Susac syndrome. Germline V gene lookup returns CDR1 LGHDT and CDR2 YNNKEL (reference sequence). V dropped 4 bases and J dropped 4; count of bases not matched to a gene: 2. The CDR3 covers 14 residues. The RNA, about 0.45 to 1 ug, was put through reverse transcription using random hexamers. TCRdb re-called the immunoSEQ multiplex PCR reads through MiXCR, storing one row per CDR3 protein. This sample yields 100,000 to 150,000 distinct CDR3 sequences, of which nearly 96% are seen a single time; roughly 0.13% belongs to the top ten. This chain uses TRBV3-1 with TRBJ2-3, with 10 bases fitting TRBD2. This TCR was recovered from a human donor with Susac syndrome. Sequencing was done on a sample of CD4+ T cells from PBMCs. The CDR3, as DNA: TGTGCCAGCAGCCCTAGCGGGAGCTCAGATACGCAGTATTTT. Protein sequence: CASSPSGSSDTQYF.